The rows below give T cell receptor beta chains drawn from one sample of a study of blood T cell repertoires in COVID-19. Here immunoSEQ multiplex PCR was the method, and the copy in TCRdb shows in-frame clones only, minus some. Of over 75,000 clones listed, 88% are singletons. The sequencing input was peripheral blood. All receptors derive from a man between 50 and 59 years old with COVID-19, enrolled during active disease. CDR3s include the opening cysteine and the closing phenylalanine or tryptophan. A D gene is named only where the DNA matches it firmly. Clone size is stated in some rows and not others, as once, few, many or a class when expanded.

len: 14
j_gene: TRBJ2-2
v_gene: TRBV19
d_gene: NA
abundance: NA
CDR3nt: TGTGCCAGTAGTGAAGGGACTTACACCGGGGAGCTGTTTTTT
CDR3aa: CASSEGTYTGELFF

len: 15
j_gene: TRBJ2-3
v_gene: TRBV6-4
d_gene: NA
abundance: NA
CDR3nt: TGTGCCAGCAGTGCTGGGGGGGCCGGCACAGATACGCAGTATTTT
CDR3aa: CASSAGGAGTDTQYF

len: 15
j_gene: TRBJ2-1
v_gene: TRBV5-6
d_gene: TRBD1
abundance: NA
CDR3nt: TGTGCCAGCAGCTTAAGACAGGGCGGCTACAATGAGCAGTTCTTC
CDR3aa: CASSLRQGGYNEQFF

len: 13
j_gene: TRBJ2-3
v_gene: TRBV20-1
d_gene: NA
abundance: NA
CDR3nt: TGCAGTGCTAGTACACTCCCGAGGGATACGCAGTATTTT
CDR3aa: CSASTLPRDTQYF

len: 14
j_gene: TRBJ2-7
v_gene: TRBV5-5
d_gene: TRBD1
abundance: NA
CDR3nt: TGTGCCAGCAGCCCGGGACAGGATGCCTACGAGCAGTACTTC
CDR3aa: CASSPGQDAYEQYF

len: 18
j_gene: TRBJ2-5
v_gene: TRBV9
d_gene: TRBD2
abundance: NA
CDR3nt: TGTGCCAGCACCCCTAGCGGGGGGGCGGGAATGTACCAAGAGACCCAGTACTTC
CDR3aa: CASTPSGGAGMYQETQYF

len: 14
j_gene: TRBJ1-5
v_gene: TRBV28
d_gene: NA
abundance: NA
CDR3nt: TGTGCCAGCAGTTTCCTGTTACAGAATCAGCCCCAGCATTTT
CDR3aa: CASSFLLQNQPQHF

len: 13
j_gene: TRBJ2-1
v_gene: TRBV9
d_gene: NA
abundance: NA
CDR3nt: TGTGCCAGCAGCTCCCGCCGGCGGGGTGAGCAGTTCTTC
CDR3aa: CASSSRRRGEQFF

len: 14
j_gene: TRBJ1-1
v_gene: TRBV4-1
d_gene: NA
abundance: NA
CDR3nt: TGCGCCAGCAGCCAAGAGAAGGGGGACACTGAAGCTTTCTTT
CDR3aa: CASSQEKGDTEAFF

len: 18
j_gene: TRBJ1-3
v_gene: TRBV7-8
d_gene: TRBD1
abundance: NA
CDR3nt: TGTGCCAGCAGCTTAGTTGGGGGACAGCCAACCTCTGGAAACACCATATATTTT
CDR3aa: CASSLVGGQPTSGNTIYF

len: 19
j_gene: TRBJ2-2
v_gene: TRBV6-4
d_gene: TRBD1
abundance: NA
CDR3nt: TGTGCCAGCAGCTCAGCTAATGTAAGTGGGACAGGGTTGGTCGGGGAGCTGTTTTTT
CDR3aa: CASSSANVSGTGLVGELFF

len: 16
j_gene: TRBJ1-3
v_gene: TRBV11-2
d_gene: NA
abundance: NA
CDR3nt: TGTGCCAGCAGCTGGACGACAGGTCAATCTGGAAACACCATATATTTT
CDR3aa: CASSWTTGQSGNTIYF

len: 16
j_gene: TRBJ2-1
v_gene: TRBV4-1
d_gene: TRBD2
abundance: NA
CDR3nt: TGCGCCAGCAGCCCTCGGTCGGGGGGGAACTACAATGAGCAGTTCTTC
CDR3aa: CASSPRSGGNYNEQFF

len: 14
j_gene: TRBJ1-6
v_gene: TRBV18
d_gene: TRBD1
abundance: NA
CDR3nt: TGTGCCAGCTCAACGGGACAGCGGAATTCACCCCTCCACTTT
CDR3aa: CASSTGQRNSPLHF

len: 14
j_gene: TRBJ1-1
v_gene: TRBV5-1
d_gene: TRBD1
abundance: NA
CDR3nt: TGCGCCAGCAGCCAACGACAGGGTGGAACTGAAGCTTTCTTT
CDR3aa: CASSQRQGGTEAFF

len: 13
j_gene: TRBJ1-1
v_gene: TRBV3-1/TRBV3-2
d_gene: NA
abundance: NA
CDR3nt: TGTGCCAGCAGCCAATATAAGAACACTGAAGCTTTCTTT
CDR3aa: CASSQYKNTEAFF

len: 16
j_gene: TRBJ1-2
v_gene: TRBV5-4
d_gene: NA
abundance: once
CDR3nt: TGTGCCAGCAGCCCATCAGGGGCGGGAGAGGTCTATGGCTACACCTTC
CDR3aa: CASSPSGAGEVYGYTF

len: 13
j_gene: TRBJ2-7
v_gene: TRBV2
d_gene: TRBD1
abundance: NA
CDR3nt: TGTGCCAGCAGCCGACAGGGAACCTACGAGCAGTACTTC
CDR3aa: CASSRQGTYEQYF

len: 17
j_gene: TRBJ1-4
v_gene: TRBV28
d_gene: TRBD1
abundance: NA
CDR3nt: TGTGCCAGCAGTTTCCGTACTCTGGACAGGGGGCGTGAAAAACTGTTTTTT
CDR3aa: CASSFRTLDRGREKLFF

len: 14
j_gene: TRBJ1-3
v_gene: TRBV5-1
d_gene: NA
abundance: NA
CDR3nt: TGCGCCAGCAGCTTGGGACAGGCGGGGGACACCATATATTTT
CDR3aa: CASSLGQAGDTIYF

len: 17
j_gene: TRBJ2-6
v_gene: TRBV27
d_gene: NA
abundance: NA
CDR3nt: TGTGCCAGCAGTCCCCTGGGGGGAGGCTCTGGGGCCAACGTCCTGACTTTC
CDR3aa: CASSPLGGGSGANVLTF

len: 13
j_gene: TRBJ2-7
v_gene: TRBV6-5
d_gene: NA
abundance: NA
CDR3nt: TGTGCCAGCAGCCAGACAAGGATCTACGAGCAGTACTTC
CDR3aa: CASSQTRIYEQYF

len: 13
j_gene: TRBJ2-7
v_gene: TRBV11-2
d_gene: TRBD2
abundance: NA
CDR3nt: TGTGCCAGCAGCTTAGAGCTAGCGGACGAGCAGTACTTC
CDR3aa: CASSLELADEQYF

len: 15
j_gene: TRBJ1-1
v_gene: TRBV28
d_gene: NA
abundance: NA
CDR3nt: TGTGCCAGCACTTCTACGGTCCTTGCGGGCACTGAAGCTTTCTTT
CDR3aa: CASTSTVLAGTEAFF

len: 13
j_gene: TRBJ1-4
v_gene: TRBV6-5
d_gene: NA
abundance: NA
CDR3nt: TGTGCCAGCAGTTACGGGCAGGGTAAAGGACTGTTTTTT
CDR3aa: CASSYGQGKGLFF

len: 15
j_gene: TRBJ1-6
v_gene: TRBV5-1
d_gene: NA
abundance: NA
CDR3nt: TGCGCCAGCAGCTTGGGAGTAGGGAGTTATTCACCCCTCCACTTT
CDR3aa: CASSLGVGSYSPLHF

len: 15
j_gene: TRBJ1-6
v_gene: TRBV19
d_gene: TRBD1
abundance: once
CDR3nt: TGTGCCAGTAGTCTCGACAGGGCCTATAATTCACCCCTCCACTTT
CDR3aa: CASSLDRAYNSPLHF

len: 15
j_gene: TRBJ1-3
v_gene: TRBV9
d_gene: NA
abundance: NA
CDR3nt: TGTGCCAGCAGCGTAGGGCAGTTTTCTGGAAACACCATATATTTT
CDR3aa: CASSVGQFSGNTIYF

len: 16
j_gene: TRBJ1-5
v_gene: TRBV19
d_gene: NA
abundance: NA
CDR3nt: TGTGCCAGTAGTAATCTCCTAGGGGGAAACAATCAGCCCCAGCATTTT
CDR3aa: CASSNLLGGNNQPQHF

len: 16
j_gene: TRBJ2-1
v_gene: TRBV5-4
d_gene: TRBD2
abundance: NA
CDR3nt: TGTGCCAGCAGCCGAGACCTAGCGGGGGAATACAATGAGCAGTTCTTC
CDR3aa: CASSRDLAGEYNEQFF

len: 16
j_gene: TRBJ2-3
v_gene: TRBV5-1
d_gene: TRBD2
abundance: NA
CDR3nt: TGCGCCAGCAGCTTGCTAGCGGGGGTTCTCACAGATACGCAGTATTTT
CDR3aa: CASSLLAGVLTDTQYF

len: 14
j_gene: TRBJ1-3
v_gene: TRBV15
d_gene: NA
abundance: NA
CDR3nt: TGTGCCACCAGCACGTCCGGGTCTGGAAACACCATATATTTT
CDR3aa: CATSTSGSGNTIYF

len: 13
j_gene: TRBJ1-4
v_gene: TRBV6-6
d_gene: NA
abundance: NA
CDR3nt: TGTGCCAGCAACTGGGGCCTGAATGAAAAACTGTTTTTT
CDR3aa: CASNWGLNEKLFF

len: 16
j_gene: TRBJ2-2
v_gene: TRBV5-1
d_gene: TRBD2
abundance: NA
CDR3nt: TGCGCCAGCAGCTTAGGACTAGCGGGTTTCACCGGGGAGCTGTTTTTT
CDR3aa: CASSLGLAGFTGELFF

len: 15
j_gene: TRBJ1-4
v_gene: TRBV2
d_gene: NA
abundance: NA
CDR3nt: TGTGCCAGCAGCCATCAAGGACAGACTATCGAAAAACTGTTTTTT
CDR3aa: CASSHQGQTIEKLFF

len: 16
j_gene: TRBJ2-1
v_gene: TRBV3-1/TRBV3-2
d_gene: TRBD2
abundance: NA
CDR3nt: TGTGCCAGCAGCCACCGTAGCGGGTCAGGTCAGAATGAGCAGTTCTTC
CDR3aa: CASSHRSGSGQNEQFF

len: 14
j_gene: TRBJ1-2
v_gene: TRBV9
d_gene: TRBD1
abundance: NA
CDR3nt: TGTGCCAGCAGCCCTAGGACAGGGGGTTTTGGCTACACCTTC
CDR3aa: CASSPRTGGFGYTF

len: 15
j_gene: TRBJ2-2
v_gene: TRBV7-9
d_gene: NA
abundance: once
CDR3nt: TGTGCCAGCAGCTTGGACAGCGCGAACACCGGGGAGCTGTTTTTT
CDR3aa: CASSLDSANTGELFF

len: 13
j_gene: TRBJ1-2
v_gene: TRBV9
d_gene: NA
abundance: NA
CDR3nt: TGTGCCAGCAGCGTGACGGAGAACTATGGCTACACCTTC
CDR3aa: CASSVTENYGYTF

len: 13
j_gene: TRBJ2-7
v_gene: TRBV2
d_gene: NA
abundance: NA
CDR3nt: TGTGCCAGCAGGTCAGAAGGAGCCTACGAGCAGTACTTC
CDR3aa: CASRSEGAYEQYF

len: 16
j_gene: TRBJ2-3
v_gene: TRBV4-2
d_gene: TRBD2
abundance: NA
CDR3nt: TGTGCCAGCAGCCAAGATACTAGCGGCACCACAGATACGCAGTATTTT
CDR3aa: CASSQDTSGTTDTQYF

len: 15
j_gene: TRBJ1-2
v_gene: TRBV7-9
d_gene: TRBD1
abundance: NA
CDR3nt: TGTGCCAGCAGCTCACTTTCAGGACAGGCCTATGGCTACACCTTC
CDR3aa: CASSSLSGQAYGYTF

len: 14
j_gene: TRBJ1-6
v_gene: TRBV18
d_gene: NA
abundance: NA
CDR3nt: TGTGCCAGCTCACCAGGGACTCGGAGTTCACCCCTCCACTTT
CDR3aa: CASSPGTRSSPLHF

len: 13
j_gene: TRBJ1-2
v_gene: TRBV10-1
d_gene: TRBD1
abundance: NA
CDR3nt: TGCGCCAGCAGTGAGGGGACAGGGCTTGGCTACACCTTC
CDR3aa: CASSEGTGLGYTF

len: 13
j_gene: TRBJ2-7
v_gene: TRBV12-3/TRBV12-4
d_gene: TRBD1
abundance: NA
CDR3nt: TGTGCCAGCAGACCGGGACAGGGAAATGAGCAGTACTTC
CDR3aa: CASRPGQGNEQYF

len: 13
j_gene: TRBJ1-5
v_gene: TRBV18
d_gene: NA
abundance: once
CDR3nt: TGTGCCAGCTCTAGGGGTGGCAATCAGCCCCAGCATTTT
CDR3aa: CASSRGGNQPQHF

len: 14
j_gene: TRBJ2-7
v_gene: TRBV11-2
d_gene: NA
abundance: NA
CDR3nt: TGTGCCAGCAGCCCAAGGCGGGTGGCCTACGAGCAGTACTTC
CDR3aa: CASSPRRVAYEQYF

len: 16
j_gene: TRBJ2-7
v_gene: TRBV7-8
d_gene: TRBD2
abundance: NA
CDR3nt: TGTGCCAGCAGCTTCGAGAAGCGGGGGAGCTCCTACGAGCAGTACTTC
CDR3aa: CASSFEKRGSSYEQYF

len: 14
j_gene: TRBJ1-2
v_gene: TRBV27
d_gene: NA
abundance: NA
CDR3nt: TGTGCCAGCAGTGCACAGGAAACGAACTATGGCTACACCTTC
CDR3aa: CASSAQETNYGYTF

len: 16
j_gene: TRBJ2-5
v_gene: TRBV9
d_gene: TRBD2
abundance: NA
CDR3nt: TGTGCCAGCAGCGTAGCAAGGACTAGCGGGTTGGAGACCCAGTACTTC
CDR3aa: CASSVARTSGLETQYF

len: 15
j_gene: TRBJ1-2
v_gene: TRBV9
d_gene: TRBD1
abundance: NA
CDR3nt: TGTGCCAGCAGCGTGGGACAGGGTAGTGGCTATGGCTACACCTTC
CDR3aa: CASSVGQGSGYGYTF

len: 14
j_gene: TRBJ1-2
v_gene: TRBV7-2
d_gene: TRBD1
abundance: NA
CDR3nt: TGTGCCAGCAGCACTCGGGACAGGGGGTTGGGCTACACCTTC
CDR3aa: CASSTRDRGLGYTF

len: 15
j_gene: TRBJ2-7
v_gene: TRBV4-1
d_gene: NA
abundance: few
CDR3nt: TGCGCCAGCAGCCAAGAGCCCAGGGTCGGCTACGAGCAGTACTTC
CDR3aa: CASSQEPRVGYEQYF

len: 17
j_gene: TRBJ2-5
v_gene: TRBV9
d_gene: TRBD2
abundance: NA
CDR3nt: TGTGCCAGCAGCGTAGGCCCTATCCTAGCGGGCCAAGAGACCCAGTACTTC
CDR3aa: CASSVGPILAGQETQYF